The present entry profiles one T cell receptor beta chain with its context. This specimen includes other DNA sequences encoding the same CDR3. CDR3 length equals 15 residues. Germline loops: CDR1 SGDLS, CDR2 YYNGEE. The ends were cut back, 0 bases at V and 3 bases at J, with 7 bases in the middle. The data were taken from a study of blood T cell repertoires in COVID-19. Study overall: Sites across the United States, Italy and Spain contributed samples from acute and convalescent COVID-19.

In the study's own analysis: For nucleated cells, counts were estimated from reference gene primer amplification. Only in-frame clones appear in the TCRdb table, and some are missing; sequencing was by immunoSEQ multiplex PCR. V, J and clone size are taken as reported in that table, and D and trimming were inferred from the DNA itself. Among roughly 56,000 clones listed, about 90% were seen once. This receptor was identified in a man aged 45-65 years with active COVID-19. The genes are TRBV9 and TRBJ2-6; possible D gene TRBD1, 5 bases. Sequenced input: peripheral blood. CDR3 loop: CASSVEGNGANVLTF. The CDR3 bases are TGTGCCAGCAGCGTAGAGGGGAATGGGGCCAACGTCCTGACTTTC.